This TCR beta chain was observed in a study of beta chain features in type 1 diabetes. With 4 bases clipped from V and 0 bases from J, the junction kept 6 bases outside the gene matches. Germline V gene data show CDR1 as SGHAT and CDR2 as FQDESV (reference sequence). The CDR3 has 19 amino acids. The entirety of the isolated RNA underwent reverse transcription, so expressed TCRB transcripts were sequenced. Assay: immunoSEQ multiplex PCR; the TCRdb copy retains only in-frame clones and omits some. The table includes 300,000 to 400,000 clones, around an eighth detected once. There are a few counts of this clone.

Sequenced material: naive CD4+ T cells from blood. This receptor was obtained from a man in his late teens or twenties in good health. The chain has TRBV11-1 and TRBJ2-6, with 13 bases matching TRBD2. The CDR3 region is CASSSYGLAGDSGANVLTF. CDR3 DNA: TGTGCCAGCAGCTCCTACGGACTAGCGGGAGACTCTGGGGCCAACGTCCTGACTTTC. The variable domain in full, with the rest retrieved from reference TRBV11-1 and TRBJ2-6, is EAEVAQSPRYKITEKSQAVAFWCDPISGHATLYWYRQILGQGPELLVQFQDESVVDDSQLPKDRFSAERLKGVDSTLKIQPAELGDSAMYLCASSSYGLAGDSGANVLTFGAGSRLTVL.